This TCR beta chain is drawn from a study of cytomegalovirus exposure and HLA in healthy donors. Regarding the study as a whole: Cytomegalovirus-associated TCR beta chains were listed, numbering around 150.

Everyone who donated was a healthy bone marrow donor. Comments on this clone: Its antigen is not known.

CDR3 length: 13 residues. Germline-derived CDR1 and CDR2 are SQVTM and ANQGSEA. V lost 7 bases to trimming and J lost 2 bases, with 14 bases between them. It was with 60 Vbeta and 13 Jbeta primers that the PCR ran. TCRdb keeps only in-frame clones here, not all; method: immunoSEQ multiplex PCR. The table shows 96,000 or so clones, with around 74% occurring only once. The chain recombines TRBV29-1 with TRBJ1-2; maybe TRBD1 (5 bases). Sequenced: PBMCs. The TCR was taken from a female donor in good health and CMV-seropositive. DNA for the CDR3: TGCAGCGCCATTAGGGGAGGGAACTATGGCTACACCTTC. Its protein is CSAIRGGNYGYTF.